These T cell receptor beta chains were read from a single sample in a study of T-cell reconstitution after alpha-beta-depleted transplantation in children. TCRdb redid the calling of the PCR reads with MiXCR, one entry per CDR3 protein. This sample has fewer than 90,000 distinct CDR3 sequences; about 7% occur once, and the top ten carry about 2.3%. Sample: PBMCs from the stem cell graft donor, taken from the stem cell graft. These receptors were obtained from a human donor who donated a stem cell graft to a child with acute lymphoblastic leukemia. The CDR3 runs from the conserved cysteine through the conserved F or W. The D gene is left open where the match is weak. Where a row states a size, it is once, few, many or the class of an expanded clone; other rows omit it.

cdr3_length	d_call	v_call	clone_size	j_call	cdr3_nt	cdr3_aa
15	-	TRBV10-3	many	TRBJ2-7	TGTGCCATCAGTGAGTTAACAGGGAAAAGCCACGAGCAGTACTTC	CAISELTGKSHEQYF
12	-	TRBV24-1	few	TRBJ1-1	TGTGCCACCAGTGAATCTTACACTGAAGCTTTCTTT	CATSESYTEAFF
11	-	TRBV12-3/TRBV12-4	many	TRBJ1-1	TGTGCCACTAACAGGGCCACTGAAGCTTTCTTT	CATNRATEAFF
16	-	TRBV4-3	many	TRBJ2-6	TGCGCCACCAGCCAAGATAGTGGGTTAGGGGCCAACGTCCTGACTTTC	CATSQDSGLGANVLTF
15	TRBD1	TRBV18	many	TRBJ1-1	TGTGCCAGCTCACGACTACTAGGACAGGGGACTGAAGCTTTCTTT	CASSRLLGQGTEAFF
15	TRBD1	TRBV6-5	-	TRBJ2-2	TGTGCCAGCAGTTACGGGACAGTGAACACCGGGGAGCTGTTTTTT	CASSYGTVNTGELFF
13	TRBD1	TRBV20-1	many	TRBJ2-7	TGCAGTGGCAACGACAGGGACACCTACGAGCAGTACTTC	CSGNDRDTYEQYF
15	TRBD1	TRBV27	many	TRBJ1-4	TGTGCCAGCAGCTTTACAGGGGGCACTAATGAAAAACTGTTTTTT	CASSFTGGTNEKLFF
15	TRBD2	TRBV7-6	few	TRBJ2-3	TGTGCCAGCAGCGCCTCGACTAGCGGGGGTAATACGCAGTATTTT	CASSASTSGGNTQYF
15	-	TRBV10-3	-	TRBJ1-1	TGTGCCATCAGGGCGGAGGGCTCGGTGCACACTGAAGCTTTCTTT	CAIRAEGSVHTEAFF
18	TRBD2	TRBV7-8	many	TRBJ2-7	TGTGCCATCAGCTTAGCCAATGACTGGGGGGGGACCTATACCGAGCAGTACTTC	CAISLANDWGGTYTEQYF
14	-	TRBV7-9	many	TRBJ2-4	TGTGCCAGCAGCTTTGGAACAGGACAACCCATTCAGTACTTC	CASSFGTGQPIQYF
17	-	TRBV19	few	TRBJ2-5	TGTGCCAGTAGTATAGGAACAGGCTCAGCCACCCAAGAGACCCAGTACTTC	CASSIGTGSATQETQYF
13	-	TRBV29-1	few	TRBJ1-6	TGCAGCGTTGAAGATCAGAGGGGTTCACCCCTCCACTTT	CSVEDQRGSPLHF
15	-	TRBV4-3	-	TRBJ2-1	TGCGCCAGCAGCCAAGAAGCAGGGGCTTACGATGAGCAGTTCTTC	CASSQEAGAYDEQFF
12	-	TRBV20-1	many	TRBJ2-6	TGCAGTGCTAGCGGAGGGTCCAACGTCCTGACTTTC	CSASGGSNVLTF
14	-	TRBV28	few	TRBJ2-1	TGTGCCAGCAGAGCTACCCTCTCAGCGAATGAGCAGTTCTTC	CASRATLSANEQFF
10	-	TRBV12-3/TRBV12-4	many	TRBJ2-1	TGTGCCAGCAGTTTAATAGAGCAGTTCTTC	CASSLIEQFF
15	-	TRBV21-1	-	TRBJ2-7	TGTGCCAGCAGCAAAGGTCTTCTACGAGGCTACGAGCAGTACTTC	CASSKGLLRGYEQYF
16	TRBD1	TRBV3-1	many	TRBJ2-7	TGTGCCAGCAGTTCCCCCTCGGACAGGGGCCTTTACGAGCAGTACTTC	CASSSPSDRGLYEQYF
15	TRBD1	TRBV27	many	TRBJ2-7	TGTGCCAGCAGCACGGACCGGGACAGGGGCTACGAGCAGTACTTC	CASSTDRDRGYEQYF
16	TRBD2	TRBV10-1	few	TRBJ2-2	TGCGCCAGCAGTGAAGGGACTAGCGGGAGGCCCGGGGAGCTGTTTTTT	CASSEGTSGRPGELFF
17	TRBD2	TRBV7-3	few	TRBJ2-1	TGTGCCAGCAGCCTCGAAGGACTAGCGGGAGGGTATAATGAGCAGTTCTTC	CASSLEGLAGGYNEQFF
16	TRBD1	TRBV7-2	-	TRBJ2-7	TGTGCCAGCAGCTTAAACGGACGGACAGGGGGCAACGAGCAGTACTTC	CASSLNGRTGGNEQYF
16	-	TRBV4-3	many	TRBJ2-1	TGCGCCAGCAGCCAAGATCACCGAAACTCCTACAATGAGCAGTTCTTC	CASSQDHRNSYNEQFF
12	-	TRBV15	many	TRBJ1-1	TGTGCCACCAGACTGGGACGGTCAGAAGCTTTCTTT	CATRLGRSEAFF
16	-	TRBV29-1	few	TRBJ1-1	TGCAGCGCCCAGGGGAGCAGGTCTCACATGAACACTGAAGCTTTCTTT	CSAQGSRSHMNTEAFF
14	-	TRBV9	-	TRBJ1-6	TGTGCCAGCAGCCCAAGTGGAGAGAGGGATCCCCTCCACTTT	CASSPSGERDPLHF
13	-	TRBV5-4	-	TRBJ2-1	TGTGCCAGCAGCTGGGGGGTACTGGGTGAGCAGTTCTTC	CASSWGVLGEQFF
13	-	TRBV7-2	-	TRBJ2-5	TGTGCCATCAGCTTAGACGCAGAGGCGACCCAGTACTTC	CAISLDAEATQYF
15	-	TRBV7-7	many	TRBJ1-5	TGTGCCAGCAGCTCCCGGACAGTCAGCAATCAGCCCCAGCATTTT	CASSSRTVSNQPQHF
15	-	TRBV10-1	many	TRBJ2-3	TGCGCCAGCAGTGAGGGCGGGAAAAGCACAGATACGCAGTATTTT	CASSEGGKSTDTQYF
11	-	TRBV29-1	many	TRBJ2-3	TGCAGCGTTGGTCAGGACAGAACGCAGTATTTT	CSVGQDRTQYF
16	TRBD2	TRBV20-1	once	TRBJ2-5	TGCAGTGCCGCAGGGACTAGCGGGGGGTCGCAAGAGACCCAGTACTTC	CSAAGTSGGSQETQYF
18	TRBD1	TRBV4-3	many	TRBJ2-3	TGCGCCAGCAGCTCTAACTCCGGGACAGGGATTAGCACAGATACGCAGTATTTT	CASSSNSGTGISTDTQYF
13	TRBD1	TRBV6-2/TRBV6-3	many	TRBJ1-2	TGTGCCAGCGGGTCGGACAGGGACTATGGCTACACCTTC	CASGSDRDYGYTF
12	-	TRBV7-9	many	TRBJ2-7	TGTGCCAGCAGCTTTGGACCCGACGAGCAGTACTTC	CASSFGPDEQYF
13	-	TRBV5-1	many	TRBJ2-7	TGCGCCAGCAGCTGGGACGCCTTAAGCGAGCAGTACTTC	CASSWDALSEQYF
15	TRBD1	TRBV6-1	few	TRBJ2-2	TGTGCCAGCATGGTAGACAGGGCAAGGTCCGGGGAGCTGTTTTTT	CASMVDRARSGELFF